This T cell receptor (beta chain) was captured by sequencing in a study of blood T cell repertoires in COVID-19 (dated by TCRdb to the early 2020s). Background for the entire study: Samples from collaborators originated in the United States, Italy and Spain and spanned both the acute and convalescent phases of COVID-19. Where HLA class I and class II types were available, the types were taken from metadata supplied by the sample provider, not from assay-based typing. Sample metadata almost always included a de-identified subject ID, COVID-19 status, age in years and sex. The samples were drawn from the first 160 participants of the ongoing ImmuneRACE study and from 1,254 subjects provided by 6 global collaborators. Deeply sampled blood TCRbeta repertoires from subjects exposed to, actively infected with, or recovered from COVID-19 were included in the dataset. The repertoires were made available in a free public database intended to serve as a resource for research on the immune response to SARS-CoV-2. The material from the prospective study consisted of cDNA or gDNA derived from T cells, B-cell-depleted T cells, or PBMCs.

Note on this clone: What this receptor recognizes is not known. No much larger clonotype is one base removed from it; base qualities were not supplied.

TCRbeta CDR3 regions were amplified from genomic DNA by means of the immunoSEQ Assay, a bias-controlled multiplex PCR. Regarding the original processing steps: Within the assay, amplification of reference gene primers was used to estimate how many nucleated cells each sample contained. To quantify the absolute abundance of each unique TCRbeta CDR3 rearrangement, sequence reads were collapsed and filtered. For each sample, productive Simpson clonality was calculated by taking the square root of Simpson's diversity index across productive rearrangements. In TCRdb, the immuneACCESS table is reduced to in-frame sequences with V and J assigned. These tables do not hold every clone; where another copy was compared, an unresolved V gene accounts for under half, and the others remain unexplained. V and J calls and clone size are as listed in that table; D and trimming were resolved from the DNA. Recorded for this sample are about 190,000 clones; roughly four fifths of them occurred a single time. The top ten hold roughly an eighth of the sample.

Collaborating institutions collected whole blood in K2EDTA tubes following their own protocols. Collaborator samples were shipped for TCRbeta analysis as frozen whole blood, isolated PBMCs, or DNA extracted from either sample type. General conclusions and limits of the study: The quantity of clinical and demographic metadata differed by source and by participant and was supplied without curation.

The cysteine opens and the phenylalanine closes a CDR3 of 14 amino acids. The DNA shown is the 42-base CDR3, in frame from base 1. The germline V gene encodes CDR1 SGHRS and CDR2 YFSETQ. Relative to germline, V is 1 base shorter and J is 5 bases shorter, with 10 bases between their ends. Material for sequencing was peripheral blood. This sequence originates from a man aged 25-40 years with active or convalescent COVID-19. The rearrangement joined TRBV5-1 to TRBJ2-1, with the D gene too uncertain to name. The DNA is as follows: TGCGCCAGCAGCTTGTTGGCGGAGAACAATGAGCAGTTCTTC. It encodes CASSLLAENNEQFF.